This section outlines one TCR beta chain sequence together with its context. Profiled with immunoSEQ multiplex PCR; TCRdb holds only in-frame clones, not every one. The table shows some 200,000 clones, with approximately 94% occurring only once. The sample belongs to a study of blood T cell repertoires in COVID-19. Between the trimmed V and J ends, which lost 0 bases and 0 bases, there was a span of 8 bases. The CDR3 sequence is 15 residues long. Germline CDR1 is LGHDT and CDR2 is YNNKEL (reference sequence). The Seattle patients joined while their infection was active and were tracked longitudinally afterward.

Sequencing was performed on peripheral blood. The rearrangement joins TRBV3-1 (or the pseudogene TRBV3-2) to TRBJ1-1; D ambiguous. The sequence came from a man aged 25-45 years with COVID-19, enrolled during active disease. As DNA, the CDR3 is TGTGCCAGCAGCCAAGATCCTGTTATGAACACTGAAGCTTTCTTT. Its protein product is CASSQDPVMNTEAFF.